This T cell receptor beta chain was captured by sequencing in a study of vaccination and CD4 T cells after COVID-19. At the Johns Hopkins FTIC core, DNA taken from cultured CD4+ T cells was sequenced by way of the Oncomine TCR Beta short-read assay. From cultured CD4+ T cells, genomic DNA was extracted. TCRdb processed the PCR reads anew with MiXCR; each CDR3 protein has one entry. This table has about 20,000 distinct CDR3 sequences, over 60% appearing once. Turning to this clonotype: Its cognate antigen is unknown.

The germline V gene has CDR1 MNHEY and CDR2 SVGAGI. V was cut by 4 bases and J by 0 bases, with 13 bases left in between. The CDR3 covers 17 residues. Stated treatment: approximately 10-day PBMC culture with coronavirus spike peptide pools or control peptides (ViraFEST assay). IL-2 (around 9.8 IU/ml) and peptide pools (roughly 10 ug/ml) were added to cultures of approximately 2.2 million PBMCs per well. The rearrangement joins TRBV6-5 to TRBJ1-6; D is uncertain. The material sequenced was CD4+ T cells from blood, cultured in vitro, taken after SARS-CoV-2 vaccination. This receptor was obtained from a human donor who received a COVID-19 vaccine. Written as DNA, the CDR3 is TGTGCCAGCAGTTCGCTTGGAGGGAGCTCCTATAATTCACCCCTCCACTTT. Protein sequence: CASSSLGGSSYNSPLHF.